This T cell receptor beta chain was captured in a study of T cell changes during pregnancy in multiple sclerosis. CDR1 and CDR2 (germline): KGHSH, LQKENI. This CDR3 comprises 13 residues. The V and J ends lost 6 bases and 10 bases respectively, with 16 bases between them. Profiling relied on immunoSEQ multiplex PCR, and the TCRdb table lists in-frame clones only, not all of them. This table has approximately 90,000 clones, 94% appearing once. Material: peripheral blood, obtained in the third trimester of pregnancy. This receptor was identified in a female donor with multiple sclerosis, enrolled in a pregnancy study. The chain links TRBV18 to TRBJ1-5; D might be TRBD1 (5 bases). CDR3 coding DNA: TGTGCCAGCTCCCCGAATCCAGGGCGTCCCCAGCATTTT. It encodes CASSPNPGRPQHF.